This T cell receptor (beta chain) was documented in a study of T cell changes during pregnancy in multiple sclerosis. The CDR3 is made up of 12 amino acids. Trimming removed 3 bases from V and 5 bases from J, with 7 bases in between. CDR1 SGHVS and CDR2 FQNEAQ come from the germline V gene. The assay was immunoSEQ multiplex PCR, and TCRdb's table has in-frame clones only and misses some. The sample holds around 56,000 clones, about 93% seen once. The receptor comes from a female donor in good health, enrolled as a control in a pregnancy study. This chain uses TRBV7-8 with TRBJ2-5; D remains ambiguous. The sample here was peripheral blood, taken in the third trimester of pregnancy. The CDR3 sequence: CASSFHQETQYF. CDR3 DNA: TGTGCCAGCAGCTTCCATCAGGAGACCCAGTACTTC.